This TCR beta chain was found in a study of beta chain features in type 1 diabetes. General study results and limits: Compared with healthy donors, patients appeared to share more similar naive, central memory and regulatory TCRB repertoires. Individuals with type 1 diabetes displayed fewer insertions and more deletions at VDJ junctions. In these data, an HLA type influence on TCRB rearrangement remained unresolved.

Trimming pared 0 bases from V and 3 bases from J, leaving 11 bases between. This CDR3 has 15 residues. Germline V gene lookup returns CDR1 SGHNT and CDR2 YENEEA. For this clone: As yet, its antigen is unknown.

Expressed TCRB transcripts were sequenced, since all the RNA that had been isolated was reverse transcribed. Data came from immunoSEQ multiplex PCR; TCRdb stores just in-frame clones and leaves some out. The sample contains some 360,000 clones, about 18% of which appear only once. Stem cell-like memory, regulatory, central memory and naive CD4+ cells were sorted via CD45RO/CCR7/CD25/CD127/CD95/CD27. The source material was naive CD4+ T cells from blood. The clonotype comes from a woman aged 18-30 years in good health. The chain links TRBV11-3 to TRBJ1-1; D is unclear. The CDR3 DNA is TGTGCCAGCAGCTTAGATGGGCAGGACTACACTGAAGCTTTCTTT. Its translation is CASSLDGQDYTEAFF.